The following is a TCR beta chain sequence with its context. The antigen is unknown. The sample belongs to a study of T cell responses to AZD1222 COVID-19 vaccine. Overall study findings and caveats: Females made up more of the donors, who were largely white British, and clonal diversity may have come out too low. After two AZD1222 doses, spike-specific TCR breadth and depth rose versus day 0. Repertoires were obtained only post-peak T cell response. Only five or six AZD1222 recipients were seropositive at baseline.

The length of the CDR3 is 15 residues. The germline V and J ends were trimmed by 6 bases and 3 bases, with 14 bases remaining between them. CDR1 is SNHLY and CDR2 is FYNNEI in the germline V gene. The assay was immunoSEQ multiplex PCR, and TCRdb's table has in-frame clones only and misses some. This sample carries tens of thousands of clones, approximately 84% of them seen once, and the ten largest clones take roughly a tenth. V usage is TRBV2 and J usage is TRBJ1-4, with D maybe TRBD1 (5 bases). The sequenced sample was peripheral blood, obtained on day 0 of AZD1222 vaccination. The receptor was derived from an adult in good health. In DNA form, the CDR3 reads TGTGCCAGCAGCTTGGGAGGGACTCCTAATGAAAAACTGTTTTTT. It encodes CASSLGGTPNEKLFF.